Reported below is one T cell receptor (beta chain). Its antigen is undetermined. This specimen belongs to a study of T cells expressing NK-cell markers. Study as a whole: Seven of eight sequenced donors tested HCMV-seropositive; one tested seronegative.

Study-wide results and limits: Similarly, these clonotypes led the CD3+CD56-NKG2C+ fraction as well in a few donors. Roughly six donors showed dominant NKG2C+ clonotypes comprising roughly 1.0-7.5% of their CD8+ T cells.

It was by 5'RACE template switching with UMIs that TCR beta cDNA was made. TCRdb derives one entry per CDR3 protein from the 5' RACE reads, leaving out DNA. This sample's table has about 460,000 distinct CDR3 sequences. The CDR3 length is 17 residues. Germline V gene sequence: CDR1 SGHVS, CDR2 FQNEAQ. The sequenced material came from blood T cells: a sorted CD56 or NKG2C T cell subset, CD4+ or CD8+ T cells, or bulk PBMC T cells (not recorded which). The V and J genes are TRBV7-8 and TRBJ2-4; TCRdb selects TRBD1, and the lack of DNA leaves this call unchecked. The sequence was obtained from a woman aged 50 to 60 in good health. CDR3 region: CASSPPRRFEPKNIQYF.